This TCR beta chain was identified in a study of T cell repertoires in ileal Crohn's disease. About the research overall: About half received postoperative treatment, 10 to 11 with thiopurines and approximately 19 anti-TNF.

Study results and limitations: Clonal expansions were more frequent in active smokers than non-smokers at surgery.

Trimming cost V 3 bases and J 7 bases, with 12 bases left between them. The germline V gene has CDR1 SGHTA and CDR2 FQGNSA. The CDR3 contains 13 residues. About this clone: Its antigen is undetermined.

The repertoire was sequenced with immunoSEQ multiplex PCR; TCRdb's copy has only in-frame clones and lacks some. The table records 2,000 to 2,500 clones, less than 90% of them present only once. Specimen: ileal tissue. This TCR was sampled from an adult with Crohn's disease. The chain is built from TRBV7-2 and TRBJ1-1, with unresolved D. The CDR3 DNA follows: TGTGCCAGCAGCTTGGCACCAGAGGATGAAGCTTTCTTT. Its translation is CASSLAPEDEAFF.